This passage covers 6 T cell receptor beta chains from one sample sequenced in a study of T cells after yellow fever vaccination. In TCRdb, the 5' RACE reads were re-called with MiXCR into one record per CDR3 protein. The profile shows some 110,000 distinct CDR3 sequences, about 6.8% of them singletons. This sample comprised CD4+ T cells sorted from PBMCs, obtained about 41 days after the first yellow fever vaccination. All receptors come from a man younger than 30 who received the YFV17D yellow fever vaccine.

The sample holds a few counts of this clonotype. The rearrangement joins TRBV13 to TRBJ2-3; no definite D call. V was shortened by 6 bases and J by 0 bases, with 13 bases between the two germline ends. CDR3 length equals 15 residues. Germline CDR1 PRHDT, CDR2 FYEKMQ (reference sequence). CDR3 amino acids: CASSPLGFSTDTQYF. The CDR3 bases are TGTGCCAGCAGTCCTCTGGGGTTCAGCACAGATACGCAGTATTTT.

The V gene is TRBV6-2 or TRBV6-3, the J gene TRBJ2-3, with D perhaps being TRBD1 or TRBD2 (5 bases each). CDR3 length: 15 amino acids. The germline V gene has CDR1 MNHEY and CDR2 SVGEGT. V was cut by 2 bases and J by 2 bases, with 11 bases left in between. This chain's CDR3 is CASSYLSGTTDTQYF. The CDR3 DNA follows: TGTGCCAGCAGTTACCTATCGGGGACCACAGATACGCAGTATTTT.

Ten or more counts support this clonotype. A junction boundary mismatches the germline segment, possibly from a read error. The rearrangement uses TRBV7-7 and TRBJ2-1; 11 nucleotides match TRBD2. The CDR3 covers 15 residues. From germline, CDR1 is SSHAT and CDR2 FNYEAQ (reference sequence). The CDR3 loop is CASSLGLAEYNEQFF. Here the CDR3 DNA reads TGTGCTAGCAGCTTGGGACTAGCGGAATACAATGAGCAGTTCTTC.

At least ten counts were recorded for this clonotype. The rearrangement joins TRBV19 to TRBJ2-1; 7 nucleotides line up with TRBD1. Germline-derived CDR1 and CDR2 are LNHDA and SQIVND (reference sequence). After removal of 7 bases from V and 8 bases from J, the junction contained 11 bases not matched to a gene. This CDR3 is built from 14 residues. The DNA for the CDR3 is TGTGCCAGTAAGGCCGGGACAGTGGTACATGAGCAGTTCTTC. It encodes CASKAGTVVHEQFF. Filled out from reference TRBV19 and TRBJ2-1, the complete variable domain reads DGGITQSPKYLFRKEGQNVTLSCEQNLNHDAMYWYRQDPGQGLRLIYYSQIVNDFQKGDIAEGYSVSREKKESFPLTVTSAQKNPTAFYLCASKAGTVVHEQFFGPGTRLTVL.

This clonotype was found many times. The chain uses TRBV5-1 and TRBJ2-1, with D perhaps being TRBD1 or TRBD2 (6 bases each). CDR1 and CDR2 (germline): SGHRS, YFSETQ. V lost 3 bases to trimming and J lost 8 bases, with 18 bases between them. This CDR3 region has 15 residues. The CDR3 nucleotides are TGCGCCAGCAGCTGGGGGGCGGTGGAAGTCGATGAGCAGTTCTTC. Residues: CASSWGAVEVDEQFF.

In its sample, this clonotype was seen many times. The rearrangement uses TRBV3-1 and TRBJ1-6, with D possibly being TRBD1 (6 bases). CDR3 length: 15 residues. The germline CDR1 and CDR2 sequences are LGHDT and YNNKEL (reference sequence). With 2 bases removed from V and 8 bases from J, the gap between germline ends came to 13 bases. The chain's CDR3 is CASSQQTGYYSPLHF. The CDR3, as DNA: TGTGCCAGCAGCCAACAGACAGGTTATTATTCACCCCTCCACTTT.